The present TCR beta chain was sequenced within a study of blood T cell repertoires in COVID-19. Study-wide background: PBMCs, B-cell-depleted T cells, or T cells were the source of the cDNA or gDNA that made up the material.

How the authors handled the data: Reference gene primer amplification yielded estimated nucleated cell counts. TCRdb's table, derived via immunoSEQ multiplex PCR, lists solely in-frame clones and lacks some. V, J and clone size are those of that table, while D and trimming were read from the DNA. This sample has a few hundred thousand clones, with about 85% found just once. In germline, CDR1 is SGHVS, CDR2 FQNEAQ. This CDR3 region has 18 residues. V lost 1 base and J lost 1, with 19 bases in between. Sequencing used peripheral blood. This TCR was sampled from a young man with active or convalescent COVID-19. The chain employs TRBV7-8 and TRBJ1-1; TRBD1 might be the D (6 bases). CDR3 nucleotide sequence: TGTGCCAGCAGCTTAGTAGCTTCGGGGGGCGATGGGAACACTGAAGCTTTCTTT. Encoded protein: CASSLVASGGDGNTEAFF.